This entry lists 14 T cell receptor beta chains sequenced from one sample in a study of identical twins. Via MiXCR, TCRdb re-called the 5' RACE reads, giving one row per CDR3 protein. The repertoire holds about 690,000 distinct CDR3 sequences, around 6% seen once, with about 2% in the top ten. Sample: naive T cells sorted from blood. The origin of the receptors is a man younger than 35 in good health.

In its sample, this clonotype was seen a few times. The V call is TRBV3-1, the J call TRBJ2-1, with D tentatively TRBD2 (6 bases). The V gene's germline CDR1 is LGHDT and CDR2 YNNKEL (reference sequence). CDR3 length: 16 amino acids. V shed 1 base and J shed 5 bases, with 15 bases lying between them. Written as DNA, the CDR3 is TGTGCCAGCAGCCAAGGGCCCGGGGGAGGTGACAATGAGCAGTTCTTC. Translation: CASSQGPGGGDNEQFF.

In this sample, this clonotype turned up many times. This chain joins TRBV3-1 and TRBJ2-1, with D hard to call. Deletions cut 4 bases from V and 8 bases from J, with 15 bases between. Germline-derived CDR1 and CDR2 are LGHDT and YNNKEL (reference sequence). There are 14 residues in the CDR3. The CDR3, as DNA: TGTGCCAGCAGCCTGGAAAAGCAGCAGGATGAGCAGTTCTTC. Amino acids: CASSLEKQQDEQFF.

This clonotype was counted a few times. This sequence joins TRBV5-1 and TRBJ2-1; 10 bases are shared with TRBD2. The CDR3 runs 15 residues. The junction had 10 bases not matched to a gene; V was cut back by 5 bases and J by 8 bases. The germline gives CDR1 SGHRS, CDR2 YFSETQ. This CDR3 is CASSWSGRADDEQFF. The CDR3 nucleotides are TGCGCCAGCAGTTGGAGCGGGAGGGCCGACGATGAGCAGTTCTTC.

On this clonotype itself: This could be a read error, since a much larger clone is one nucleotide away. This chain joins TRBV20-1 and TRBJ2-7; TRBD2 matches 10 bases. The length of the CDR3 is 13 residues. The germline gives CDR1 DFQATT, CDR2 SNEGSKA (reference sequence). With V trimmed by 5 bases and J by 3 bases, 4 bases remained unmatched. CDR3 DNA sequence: TGCAGTGCTGGACTAGCGGTAGTCTACGAGCAGTACTTC. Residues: CSAGLAVVYEQYF.

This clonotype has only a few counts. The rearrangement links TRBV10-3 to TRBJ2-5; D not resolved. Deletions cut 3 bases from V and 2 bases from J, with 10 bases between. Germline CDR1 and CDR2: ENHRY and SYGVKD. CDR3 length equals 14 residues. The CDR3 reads CAISEQTSQETQYF. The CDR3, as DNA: TGTGCCATCAGTGAACAGACCTCGCAAGAGACCCAGTACTTC.

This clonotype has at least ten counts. CDR3 residues: CASNYHNEQFF. The CDR3 DNA follows: TGTGCCAGCAACTACCACAATGAGCAGTTCTTC. The rearrangement uses TRBV27 and TRBJ2-1; D is unclear. Trimming left V 7 bases short and J 5 bases short, with 6 bases between. The CDR3 runs to 11 residues. Germline CDR1 MNHEY, CDR2 SMNVEV (reference sequence).

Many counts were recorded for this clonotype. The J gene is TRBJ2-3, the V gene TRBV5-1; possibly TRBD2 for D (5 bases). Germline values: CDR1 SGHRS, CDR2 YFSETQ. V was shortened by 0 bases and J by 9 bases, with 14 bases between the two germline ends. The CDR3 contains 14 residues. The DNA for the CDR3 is TGCGCCAGCAGCTTGGGAGGGAGCATAGAAACGCAGTATTTT. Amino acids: CASSLGGSIETQYF.

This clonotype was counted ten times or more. CDR3 bases: TGTGCCAGCAGCGTAGTCTGCGGACAGGGGGTCTCCTACGAGCAGTACGTC. As protein: CASSVVCGQGVSYEQYV. The V and J genes are TRBV9 and TRBJ2-7; 10 nucleotides agree with TRBD1. Germline assignment: CDR1 SGDLS and CDR2 YYNGEE. V shed 0 bases and J 0 bases; nucleotides not matched to a gene: 6. The CDR3 contains 17 residues.

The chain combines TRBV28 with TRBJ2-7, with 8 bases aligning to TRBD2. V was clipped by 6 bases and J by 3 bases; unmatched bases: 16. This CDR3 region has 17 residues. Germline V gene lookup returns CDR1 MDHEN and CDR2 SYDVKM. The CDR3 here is CASSRDLTSENFYEQYF. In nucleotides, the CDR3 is TGTGCCAGCAGCCGGGACTTGACTAGCGAGAATTTCTACGAGCAGTACTTC.

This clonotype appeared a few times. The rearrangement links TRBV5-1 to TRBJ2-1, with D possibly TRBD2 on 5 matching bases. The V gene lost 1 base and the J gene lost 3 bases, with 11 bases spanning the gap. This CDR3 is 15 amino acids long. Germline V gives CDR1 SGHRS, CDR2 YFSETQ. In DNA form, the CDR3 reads TGCGCCAGCAGCTTGCATAGCGAAGACTACAATGAGCAGTTCTTC. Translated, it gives CASSLHSEDYNEQFF.

The CDR3 is CSADREGLSLAKNIQYF. The CDR3 region has the DNA TGCAGTGCTGATCGGGAGGGACTCTCCTTAGCCAAAAACATTCAGTACTTC. The V gene is TRBV20-1, the J gene TRBJ2-4; 8 bases agree with TRBD2. The CDR3 runs 17 residues. Germline V gives CDR1 DFQATT, CDR2 SNEGSKA (reference sequence). Losses at the gene ends were 5 bases for V and 0 bases for J; bases not matched to a gene: 12.

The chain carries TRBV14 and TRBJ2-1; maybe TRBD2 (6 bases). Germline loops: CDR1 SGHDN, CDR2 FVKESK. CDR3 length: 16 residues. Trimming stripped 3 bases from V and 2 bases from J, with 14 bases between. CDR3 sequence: CASSQVAGRAYNEQFF. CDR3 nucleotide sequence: TGTGCCAGCAGCCAGGTGGCGGGAAGGGCCTACAATGAGCAGTTCTTC.

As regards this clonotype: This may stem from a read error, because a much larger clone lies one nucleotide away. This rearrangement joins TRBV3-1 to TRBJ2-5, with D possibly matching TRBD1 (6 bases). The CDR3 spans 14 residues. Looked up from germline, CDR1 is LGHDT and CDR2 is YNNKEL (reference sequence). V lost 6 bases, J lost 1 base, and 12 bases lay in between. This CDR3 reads CASSMGATQETQYF. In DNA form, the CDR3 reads TGTGCCAGCAGTATGGGGGCTACCCAAGAGACCCAGTACTTC.

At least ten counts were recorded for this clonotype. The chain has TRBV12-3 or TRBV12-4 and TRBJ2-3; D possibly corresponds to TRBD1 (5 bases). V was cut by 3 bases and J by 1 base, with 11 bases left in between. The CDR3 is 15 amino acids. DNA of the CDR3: TGTGCCAGCAGTTTGGATGCAGGGCGCACAGATACGCAGTATTTT. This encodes CASSLDAGRTDTQYF.